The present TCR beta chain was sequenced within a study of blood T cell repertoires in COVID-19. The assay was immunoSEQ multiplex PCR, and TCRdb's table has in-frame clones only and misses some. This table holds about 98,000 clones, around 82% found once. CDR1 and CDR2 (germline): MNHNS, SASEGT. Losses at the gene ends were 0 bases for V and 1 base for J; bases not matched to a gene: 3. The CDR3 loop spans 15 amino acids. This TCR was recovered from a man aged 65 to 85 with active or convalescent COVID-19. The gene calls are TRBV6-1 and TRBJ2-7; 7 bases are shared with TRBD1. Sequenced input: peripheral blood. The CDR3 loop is CASSEAVTGSYEQYF. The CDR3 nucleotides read TGTGCCAGCAGTGAAGCCGTGACAGGGTCCTACGAGCAGTACTTC.